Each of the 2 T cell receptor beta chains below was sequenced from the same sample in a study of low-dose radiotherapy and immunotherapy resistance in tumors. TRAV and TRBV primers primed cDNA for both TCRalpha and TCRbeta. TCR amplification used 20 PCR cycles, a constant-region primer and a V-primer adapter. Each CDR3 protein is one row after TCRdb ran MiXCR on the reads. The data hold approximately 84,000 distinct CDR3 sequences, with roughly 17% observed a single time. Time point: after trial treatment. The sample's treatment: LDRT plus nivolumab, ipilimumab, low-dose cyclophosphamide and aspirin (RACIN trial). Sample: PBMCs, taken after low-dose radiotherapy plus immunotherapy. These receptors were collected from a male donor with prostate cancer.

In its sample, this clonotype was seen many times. CDR3 sequence reads: CASSLGSNTGELFF. CDR3 sequence (DNA): TGTGCCAGCAGCTTAGGCTCGAACACCGGGGAGCTGTTTTTT. This sequence joins TRBV7-9 and TRBJ2-2; D unclear. The V gene's germline CDR1 is SEHNR and CDR2 FQNEAQ (reference sequence). The CDR3 sequence is 14 residues long. Trimming shortened V by 1 base and J by 0 bases, and 3 bases separated the two germline ends.

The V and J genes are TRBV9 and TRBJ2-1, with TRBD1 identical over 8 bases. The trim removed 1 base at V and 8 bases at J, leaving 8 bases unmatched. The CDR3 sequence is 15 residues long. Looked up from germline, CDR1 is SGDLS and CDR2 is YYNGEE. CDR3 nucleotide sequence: TGTGCCAGCAGCGTACTCGGACAGGGCAGGGATGAGCAGTTCTTC. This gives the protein CASSVLGQGRDEQFF.